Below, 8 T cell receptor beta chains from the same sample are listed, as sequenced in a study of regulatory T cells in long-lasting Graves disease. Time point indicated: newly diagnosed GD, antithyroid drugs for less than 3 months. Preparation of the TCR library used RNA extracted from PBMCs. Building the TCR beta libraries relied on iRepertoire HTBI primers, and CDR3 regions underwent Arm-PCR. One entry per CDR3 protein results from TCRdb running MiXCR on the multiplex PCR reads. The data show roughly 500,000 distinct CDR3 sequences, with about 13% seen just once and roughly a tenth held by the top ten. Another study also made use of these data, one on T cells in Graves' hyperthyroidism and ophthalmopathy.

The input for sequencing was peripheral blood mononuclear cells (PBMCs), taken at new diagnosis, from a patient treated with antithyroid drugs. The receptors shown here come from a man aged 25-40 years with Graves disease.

The CDR3 region is CATSRVLAGGGTGELFF. The CDR3 DNA sequence: TGTGCCACCAGCAGAGTCCTAGCGGGAGGAGGAACCGGGGAGCTGTTTTTT. V gene TRBV15 combines with J gene TRBJ2-2; 11 nucleotides agree with TRBD2. This CDR3 is built from 17 residues. Germline V gives CDR1 LNHNV, CDR2 YYDKDF (reference sequence). The J segment lost 5 bases and the V segment lost 1 base, leaving 6 bases of the junction unmatched.

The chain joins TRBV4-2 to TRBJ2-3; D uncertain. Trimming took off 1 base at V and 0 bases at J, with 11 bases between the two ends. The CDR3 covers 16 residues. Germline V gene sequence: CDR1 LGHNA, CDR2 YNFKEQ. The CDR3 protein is CASSQVLQSSTDTQYF. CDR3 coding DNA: TGTGCCAGCAGCCAAGTTTTGCAGTCTAGCACAGATACGCAGTATTTT.

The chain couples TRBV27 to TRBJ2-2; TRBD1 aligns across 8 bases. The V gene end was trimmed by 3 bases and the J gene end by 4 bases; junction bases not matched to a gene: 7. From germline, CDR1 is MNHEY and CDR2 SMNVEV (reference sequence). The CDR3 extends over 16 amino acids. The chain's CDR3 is CASSFFGDRRTGELFF. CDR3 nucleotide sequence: TGTGCCAGCAGTTTCTTTGGGGACAGGCGCACCGGGGAGCTGTTTTTT.

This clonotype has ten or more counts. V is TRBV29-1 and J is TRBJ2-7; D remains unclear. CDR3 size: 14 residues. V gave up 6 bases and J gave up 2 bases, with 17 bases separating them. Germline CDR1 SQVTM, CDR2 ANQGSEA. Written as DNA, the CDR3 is TGCAGCGTCGCAACCACCCTCTCTGCCTACGAGCAGTACTTC. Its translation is CSVATTLSAYEQYF.

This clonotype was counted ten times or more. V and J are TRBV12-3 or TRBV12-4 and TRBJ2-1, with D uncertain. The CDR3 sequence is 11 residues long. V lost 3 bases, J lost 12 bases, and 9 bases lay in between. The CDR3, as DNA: TGTGCCAGCAGTTTTATGAGTGGGCAGTTCTTC. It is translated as CASSFMSGQFF.

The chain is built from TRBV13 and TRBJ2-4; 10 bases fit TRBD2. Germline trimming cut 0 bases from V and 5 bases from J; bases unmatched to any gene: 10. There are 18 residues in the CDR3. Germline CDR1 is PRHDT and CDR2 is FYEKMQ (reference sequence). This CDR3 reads CASSLGSSGRGIENIQYF. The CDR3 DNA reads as TGTGCCAGCAGCTTAGGCTCTAGCGGGAGAGGGATAGAAAACATTCAGTACTTC.

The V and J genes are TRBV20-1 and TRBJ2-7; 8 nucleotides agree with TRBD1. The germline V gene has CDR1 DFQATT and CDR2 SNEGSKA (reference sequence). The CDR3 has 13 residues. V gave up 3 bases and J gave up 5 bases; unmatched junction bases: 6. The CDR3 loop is CSASKQGVDEQYF. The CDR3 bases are TGCAGTGCTAGCAAACAGGGGGTGGACGAGCAGTACTTC.

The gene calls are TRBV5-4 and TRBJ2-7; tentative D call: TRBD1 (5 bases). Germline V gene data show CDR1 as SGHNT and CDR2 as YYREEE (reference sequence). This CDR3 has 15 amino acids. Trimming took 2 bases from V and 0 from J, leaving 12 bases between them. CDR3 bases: TGTGCCAGCAGCTTCGACAGTCATAGCTCCTACGAGCAGTACTTC. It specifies CASSFDSHSSYEQYF.